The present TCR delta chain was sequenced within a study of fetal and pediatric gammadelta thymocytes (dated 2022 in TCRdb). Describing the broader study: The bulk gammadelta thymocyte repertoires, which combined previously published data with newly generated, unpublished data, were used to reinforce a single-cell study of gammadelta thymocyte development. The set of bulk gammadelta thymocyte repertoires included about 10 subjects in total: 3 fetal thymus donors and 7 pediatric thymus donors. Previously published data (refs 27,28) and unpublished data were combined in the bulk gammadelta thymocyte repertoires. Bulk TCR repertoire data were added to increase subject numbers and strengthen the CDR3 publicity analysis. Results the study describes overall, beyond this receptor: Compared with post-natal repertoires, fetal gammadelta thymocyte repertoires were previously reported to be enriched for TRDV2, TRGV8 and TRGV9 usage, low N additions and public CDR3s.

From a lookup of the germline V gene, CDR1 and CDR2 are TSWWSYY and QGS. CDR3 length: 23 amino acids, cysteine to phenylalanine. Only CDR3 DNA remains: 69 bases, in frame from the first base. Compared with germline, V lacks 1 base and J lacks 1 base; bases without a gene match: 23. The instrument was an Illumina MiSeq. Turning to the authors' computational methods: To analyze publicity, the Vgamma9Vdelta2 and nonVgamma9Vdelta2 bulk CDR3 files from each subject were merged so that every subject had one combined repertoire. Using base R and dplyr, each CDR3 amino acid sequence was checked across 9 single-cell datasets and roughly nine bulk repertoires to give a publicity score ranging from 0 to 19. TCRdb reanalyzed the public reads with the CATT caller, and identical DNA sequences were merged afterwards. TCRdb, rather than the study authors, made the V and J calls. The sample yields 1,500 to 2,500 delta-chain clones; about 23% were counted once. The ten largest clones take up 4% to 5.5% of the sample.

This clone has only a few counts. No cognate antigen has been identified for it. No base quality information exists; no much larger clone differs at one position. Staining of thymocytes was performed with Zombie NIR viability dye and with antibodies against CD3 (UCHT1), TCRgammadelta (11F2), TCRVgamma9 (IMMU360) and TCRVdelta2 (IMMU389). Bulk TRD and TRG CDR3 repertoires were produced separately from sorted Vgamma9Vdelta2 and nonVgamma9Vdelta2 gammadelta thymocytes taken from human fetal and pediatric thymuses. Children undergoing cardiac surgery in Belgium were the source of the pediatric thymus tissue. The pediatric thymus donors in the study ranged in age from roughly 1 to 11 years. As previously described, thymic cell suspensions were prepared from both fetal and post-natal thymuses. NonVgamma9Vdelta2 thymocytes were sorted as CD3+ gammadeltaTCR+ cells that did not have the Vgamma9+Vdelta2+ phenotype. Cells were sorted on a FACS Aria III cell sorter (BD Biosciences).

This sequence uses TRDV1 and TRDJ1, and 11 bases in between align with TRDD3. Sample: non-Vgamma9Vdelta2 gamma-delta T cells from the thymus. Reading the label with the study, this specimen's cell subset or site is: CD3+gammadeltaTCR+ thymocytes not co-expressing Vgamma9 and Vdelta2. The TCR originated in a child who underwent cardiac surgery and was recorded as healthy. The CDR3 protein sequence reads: CALGEPSLPSYEVLGDSTDKLIF. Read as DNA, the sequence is TGTGCTCTTGGGGAACCCTCGCTTCCTAGCTACGAGGTACTGGGGGATAGCACCGATAAACTCATCTTT.